The 10 T cell receptor beta chains presented below share a single source sample, sequenced in a study of T-cell reconstitution after alpha-beta-depleted transplantation in children. Using unique molecular identifiers, the investigators prepared the TCRbeta library. TCRdb re-derived calls from the PCR reads in MiXCR, one entry per CDR3 protein. The sample contains around 500,000 distinct CDR3 sequences, more than 20% of which appear only once. Sequenced material: PBMCs, mostly from graft donor cells, taken 360 days after TCRalphabeta/CD19-depleted stem cell transplant. All receptors derive from a boy under two years old who had a stem cell transplant for acute myeloid leukemia, so the T cells may come from the graft donor.

The genes are TRBV12-3 or TRBV12-4 and TRBJ2-1, with D perhaps TRBD2 (5 bases). The CDR3 is 13 residues long. V was pared by 5 bases and J by 8 bases, with 13 bases between. DNA for the CDR3: TGTGCCAGCAGTCCGGACTGGCGTGATGAGCAGTTCTTC. Translation gives CASSPDWRDEQFF.

This clonotype was detected ten times or more. V usage is TRBV12-3 or TRBV12-4 and J usage is TRBJ2-7; D uncertain. The CDR3 is 11 residues long. V was shortened by 2 bases and J by 5 bases, with 4 bases between the two germline ends. CDR3 amino acids: CASSLIHEQYF. For the CDR3, the DNA is TGTGCCAGCAGTTTAATCCACGAGCAGTACTTC.

The CDR3 here is CSVGPKNYGYTF. DNA of the CDR3: TGCAGCGTTGGTCCCAAGAACTATGGCTACACCTTC. V usage is TRBV29-1 and J usage is TRBJ1-2; D remains ambiguous. The CDR3 totals 12 residues. Germline V gives CDR1 SQVTM, CDR2 ANQGSEA. Trimming shortened V by 4 bases and J by 2 bases, and 8 bases separated the two germline ends.

The chain links TRBV7-9 to TRBJ2-5, with no clear D. The V and J ends lost 3 bases and 3 bases respectively, with 8 bases between them. Germline loops: CDR1 SEHNR, CDR2 FQNEAQ (reference sequence). This CDR3 has 13 residues. This chain's CDR3 is CASSFWQEETQYF. In nucleotides, the CDR3 is TGTGCCAGCAGCTTTTGGCAGGAAGAGACCCAGTACTTC.

This clonotype was found many times. The genes are TRBV29-1 and TRBJ1-1; the match to TRBD1 covers 9 bases. The CDR3 runs 14 residues. Trimming at V came to 6 bases and at J to 2 bases, leaving 7 bases not matched to a gene. Germline CDR1 reads SQVTM; CDR2 reads ANQGSEA. For the CDR3, the DNA is TGCAGCGTGGAATGGGACAGGGCCAACACTGAAGCTTTCTTT. The encoded protein is CSVEWDRANTEAFF.

Many counts were recorded for this clonotype. The V gene is TRBV20-1, the J gene TRBJ1-1, with 9 nucleotides matching TRBD1. This CDR3 is 13 amino acids long. The trim removed 6 bases at V and 4 bases at J, leaving 6 bases unmatched. Germline V gives CDR1 DFQATT, CDR2 SNEGSKA (reference sequence). The CDR3 reads CSALQGAGTEAFF. In nucleotides, the CDR3 is TGCAGTGCATTACAGGGGGCAGGCACTGAAGCTTTCTTT.

V usage is TRBV12-3 or TRBV12-4 and J usage is TRBJ2-1; 7 bases are shared with TRBD2. The V segment lost 3 bases and the J segment 4 bases; nucleotides outside the gene matches: 3. The CDR3 is 14 amino acids. The CDR3 DNA reads as TGTGCCAGCAGTTTTAACGGGGGGTACAATGAGCAGTTCTTC. Translation gives CASSFNGGYNEQFF.

The chain couples TRBV20-1 to TRBJ2-2; TRBD1 is a possible D gene (5 bases). The germline V and J ends were trimmed by 4 bases and 4 bases, with 10 bases remaining between them. The germline V gene encodes CDR1 DFQATT and CDR2 SNEGSKA (reference sequence). This CDR3 has 13 amino acids. In DNA, the CDR3 is TGCAGTGCTAACGCAGGGTCCACCGGGGAGCTGTTTTTT. Its translation: CSANAGSTGELFF.

This clonotype was seen a handful of times. As DNA, the CDR3 is TGCAGCGTTGAAGAGGGGCCTCAAAATGAAAAACTGTTTTTT. Its translation: CSVEEGPQNEKLFF. J is TRBJ1-4 and V is TRBV29-1, with D tentatively TRBD1 (5 bases). The V gene's germline CDR1 is SQVTM and CDR2 ANQGSEA. The CDR3 contains 14 residues. Trimming pared 0 bases from V and 5 bases from J, leaving 10 bases between.

This clonotype was counted between two and nine times. This sequence joins TRBV12-3 or TRBV12-4 and TRBJ2-7; D not certain. The CDR3 spans 12 residues. The V end lost 5 bases, the J end lost 3 bases, and 8 bases lay between the germline ends. This CDR3 is CASSAPRYEQYF. The CDR3 nucleotides are TGTGCCAGCAGTGCTCCACGCTACGAGCAGTACTTC.